These 12 T cell receptor beta chains share one sample of origin, sequenced in a study of blood T cell repertoires in COVID-19 (dated by TCRdb to the early 2020s). Libraries came from the immunoSEQ multiplex PCR assay. Here the immuneACCESS table is served through TCRdb, limited to in-frame sequences with V and J called. Missing clones are a known gap in these copies; in checked studies unresolved V genes cover under half, and the rest lacks a known reason. For this sample the table gives about 84,000 clones, of which 75% to 90% were detected only once. The ten largest clones add up to about 1.2% of the sample. The sample comprised peripheral blood. All receptors come from a man aged 80 or over with active or convalescent COVID-19.

This chain links TRBV18 with TRBJ2-2; D gene uncertain. Germline lookup yields CDR1 KGHSH and CDR2 LQKENI. Trimming pared 2 bases from V and 4 bases from J, leaving 11 bases between. CDR3 length equals 15 residues. The CDR3 is CASSPGREATGELFF. As DNA, the CDR3 is TGTGCCAGCTCACCAGGCCGTGAGGCCACCGGGGAGCTGTTTTTT.

This rearrangement joins TRBV7-9 to TRBJ2-3; tentatively, D is TRBD2 (6 bases). Germline lookup yields CDR1 SEHNR and CDR2 FQNEAQ (reference sequence). The germline V and J ends were trimmed by 2 bases and 0 bases, with 9 bases remaining between them. The CDR3 runs to 15 residues. The CDR3 sequence: CASSLRRDSTDTQYF. CDR3 in DNA: TGTGCCAGCAGCTTAAGGCGGGATAGCACAGATACGCAGTATTTT. Looking up the rest from reference TRBV7-9 and TRBJ2-3 gives the full variable domain: DTGVSQNPRHKITKRGQNVTFRCDPISEHNRLYWYRQTLGQGPEFLTYFQNEAQLEKSRLLSDRFSAERPKGSFSTLEIQRTEQGDSAMYLCASSLRRDSTDTQYFGPGTRLTVL.

The chain joins TRBV4-1 to TRBJ2-1; a weak D match, TRBD2 (6 bases). CDR1 is MGHRA, CDR2 YSYEKL, per germline. This CDR3 comprises 15 residues. Trimming cost V 3 bases and J 8 bases, with 17 bases left between them. CDR3 residues: CASSQVGVGGDEQFF. In DNA, the CDR3 is TGCGCCAGCAGCCAGGTGGGTGTGGGGGGTGATGAGCAGTTCTTC.

This rearrangement joins TRBV30 to TRBJ2-3; D unclear. The CDR3 spans 11 residues. The germline gives CDR1 GTSNPN, CDR2 SVGIG (reference sequence). V was clipped by 1 base and J by 11 bases, with 10 bases between them. CDR3 sequence: CAWSELVVQYF. The CDR3 bases are TGTGCCTGGAGTGAGCTAGTCGTGCAGTATTTT.

The chain recombines TRBV28 with TRBJ2-5; 7 bases agree with TRBD1. CDR3 length: 17 amino acids. With 4 bases clipped from V and 3 bases from J, the junction kept 14 bases outside the gene matches. Germline V gives CDR1 MDHEN, CDR2 SYDVKM. CDR3 sequence: CASSSLLGDSVKETQYF. The CDR3 coding sequence is TGTGCCAGCAGTTCCTTGTTGGGGGACAGCGTCAAAGAGACCCAGTACTTC.

The chain is built from TRBV14 and TRBJ2-2, with TRBD2 matching 14 bases. Trimming at V came to 3 bases and at J to 7 bases, leaving 10 bases not matched to a gene. The CDR3 loop spans 18 amino acids. Germline V CDR1 and CDR2: SGHDN, FVKESK. CDR3 residues: CASSHWGTSGSGGGELFF. CDR3 in DNA: TGTGCCAGCAGCCACTGGGGGACTAGCGGGAGTGGAGGCGGGGAGCTGTTTTTT.

V is TRBV19 and J is TRBJ1-1; no definite D call. The V gene lost 4 bases and the J gene lost 7 bases, with 13 bases spanning the gap. The length of the CDR3 is 13 residues. Germline loops: CDR1 LNHDA, CDR2 SQIVND (reference sequence). The CDR3, as DNA: TGTGCCAGTAGTACCCGCAGCAGACTTGAAGCTTTCTTT. As protein: CASSTRSRLEAFF.

This clone was counted a single time. The chain employs TRBV3-1 (or the pseudogene TRBV3-2) and TRBJ1-5; no clear D. Looked up from germline, CDR1 is LGHDT and CDR2 is YNNKEL (reference sequence). V was shortened by 5 bases and J by 7 bases, with 12 bases between the two germline ends. The CDR3 consists of 13 residues. The CDR3 coding sequence is TGTGCCAGCAGCAGCACTGGAGGGCAGCCCCAGCATTTT. It specifies CASSSTGGQPQHF.

The chain has TRBV6-5 and TRBJ1-1; D not resolved. Germline CDR1 is MNHEY and CDR2 is SVGAGI. V was cut by 0 bases and J by 1 base, with 6 bases left in between. There are 14 residues in the CDR3. The CDR3 sequence is CASSYSYGNTEAFF. Here the CDR3 DNA reads TGTGCCAGCAGTTACTCGTACGGGAACACTGAAGCTTTCTTT.

V usage is TRBV19 and J usage is TRBJ2-1; 7 bases agree with TRBD2. This CDR3 spans 15 amino acids. Losses at the gene ends were 3 bases for V and 8 bases for J; bases not matched to a gene: 10. Germline CDR1 is LNHDA and CDR2 is SQIVND (reference sequence). CDR3 sequence: CASSIQAGLMDEQFF. CDR3 in DNA: TGTGCCAGTAGTATCCAAGCGGGACTAATGGATGAGCAGTTCTTC.

This chain connects TRBV10-3 to TRBJ2-7; 13 bases fit TRBD2. Per the germline V gene, CDR1 is ENHRY and CDR2 is SYGVKD. V was pared by 5 bases and J by 4 bases, with 8 bases of the junction left unmatched. The CDR3 runs 16 residues. Here the CDR3 DNA reads TGTGCCATCAGTCCGACCGGGACTAGCGGGAAGTACGAGCAGTACTTC. Translation gives CAISPTGTSGKYEQYF.

V is TRBV7-2 and J is TRBJ1-2, with no clear D. This CDR3 has 13 amino acids. CDR1 is SGHTA, CDR2 FQGNSA, per germline. V lost 3 bases, J lost 6 bases, and 11 bases lay in between. The CDR3 nucleotides are TGTGCCAGCAGCTTCGGTCGGGAGGATGGCTACACCTTC. Translation gives CASSFGREDGYTF.